Listed here are 12 T cell receptor beta chains from one sample, sequenced in a study of blood T cells in healthy people across ages. The use of a sample-barcoded 5' primer and a J-beta primer mix characterized a second PCR of about 7 to 12 cycles. TCRdb reprocessed the 5' RACE reads via MiXCR and lists one record per CDR3 protein. The repertoire holds 630,000 or so distinct CDR3 sequences, with approximately 30% as singletons. The sequenced material came from blood. Every receptor here comes from a woman of 80 years or more in good health.

This clonotype occurred many times. One base away lies a much larger clone, so this may be a sequencing read error. V usage is TRBV5-6 and J usage is TRBJ2-1; 7 nucleotides match TRBD1. Germline CDR1 reads SGHDT; CDR2 reads YYEEEE. The CDR3 has 15 residues. V shed 2 bases, J shed 6 bases, and the junction held 8 bases outside the gene matches. The CDR3 sequence: CASSFGRTGANEQFF. The CDR3, as DNA: TGTGCCAGCAGCTTTGGGCGTACAGGGGCCAATGAGCAGTTCTTC.

In this sample, this clonotype turned up a few times. The V call is TRBV4-3, the J call TRBJ1-3; weak D call: TRBD1 (5 bases). This CDR3 comprises 13 residues. Trimming removed 10 bases at V and 9 bases at J, with 19 bases between. The germline V gene encodes CDR1 LGHNA and CDR2 YSLEER. The DNA of the CDR3 is TGCGCCACCTCGGACAAGCTTTATAGCACCATATATTTT. It codes for CATSDKLYSTIYF.

This clonotype was picked up one time. The rearrangement uses TRBV29-1 and TRBJ2-7; TRBD2 matches 11 bases. Looked up from germline, CDR1 is SQVTM and CDR2 is ANQGSEA. The CDR3 is 13 amino acids. The J segment lost 4 bases and the V segment lost 6 bases, leaving 5 bases of the junction unmatched. This chain's CDR3 is CSVATSGRYEQYF. CDR3 nucleotide sequence: TGCAGCGTCGCAACTAGCGGGAGATACGAGCAGTACTTC.

This clonotype has at least ten counts. This chain links TRBV7-2 with TRBJ2-5, with TRBD2 identical over 10 bases. V was clipped by 1 base and J by 4 bases; unmatched bases: 3. This CDR3 has 15 amino acids. CDR1 is SGHTA, CDR2 FQGNSA, per germline. The CDR3 sequence is CASSLERGGPETQYF. The DNA of the CDR3 is TGTGCCAGCAGCTTAGAGCGGGGGGGACCAGAGACCCAGTACTTC.

The chain joins TRBV30 to TRBJ2-7, with unresolved D. Trimming pared 5 bases from V and 0 bases from J, leaving 8 bases between. CDR1 is GTSNPN and CDR2 is SVGIG in the germline V gene (reference sequence). CDR3 length equals 12 residues. CDR3 amino acids: CAWGLSSYEQYF. CDR3 DNA sequence: TGTGCCTGGGGTCTTAGCTCCTACGAGCAGTACTTC.

This clonotype was found many times. This chain uses TRBV12-3 or TRBV12-4 with TRBJ1-5, with D perhaps matching TRBD1 (5 bases). The V and J ends lost 5 bases and 4 bases respectively, with 15 bases between them. The CDR3 consists of 15 residues. This chain's CDR3 is CASSSTGPSNQPQHF. The CDR3 DNA is TGTGCCAGCAGTAGTACGGGACCCTCGAATCAGCCCCAGCATTTT.

The rearrangement joins TRBV5-1 to TRBJ2-5; D tentatively fits TRBD1 or TRBD2 (5 bases each). Deletions cut 4 bases from V and 2 bases from J, with 21 bases between. The CDR3 sequence is 17 residues long. Germline loops: CDR1 SGHRS, CDR2 YFSETQ. For the CDR3, the DNA is TGCGCCAGCAGCGGGACCCAGATGCGGGCGAAACAAGAGACCCAGTACTTC. As protein: CASSGTQMRAKQETQYF.

This clonotype came up many times. This chain links TRBV15 with TRBJ2-6, with 7 positions matching TRBD1. CDR3 length: 15 residues. V lost 4 bases, J lost 4 bases, and 4 bases stayed unmatched. Germline V gives CDR1 LNHNV, CDR2 YYDKDF (reference sequence). The CDR3 loop reads CATSTQGSGANVLTF. The DNA of the CDR3 is TGTGCCACCAGCACACAGGGGTCCGGGGCCAACGTCCTGACTTTC.

This clonotype was recorded at least ten times. V usage is TRBV24-1 and J usage is TRBJ2-1; D possibly uses TRBD1 or TRBD2 (5 bases each). Trimming took 4 bases from V and 1 from J, leaving 13 bases between them. The germline CDR1 and CDR2 sequences are KGHDR and SFDVKD. This CDR3 spans 16 amino acids. CDR3 bases: TGTGCCACCAGTGACCCGGACGGGGCATCCTACAATGAGCAGTTCTTC. The encoded protein is CATSDPDGASYNEQFF.

V is TRBV9 and J is TRBJ2-2, with D possibly TRBD2 on 6 matching bases. The CDR3 totals 16 residues. In germline, CDR1 is SGDLS, CDR2 YYNGEE. With 1 base removed from V and 1 base from J, the gap between germline ends came to 11 bases. CDR3 coding DNA: TGTGCCAGCAGCGTACGGGGGACGCAGAACACCGGGGAGCTGTTTTTT. Translating gives CASSVRGTQNTGELFF.

This clonotype was counted at least ten times. The chain recombines TRBV7-9 with TRBJ2-3; TRBD1 might be the D (6 bases). Germline CDR1 is SEHNR and CDR2 is FQNEAQ (reference sequence). V was clipped by 1 base and J by 9 bases, with 20 bases between them. The CDR3 is made up of 16 amino acids. The CDR3 here is CASSLELLVRGVTQYF. Written as DNA, the CDR3 is TGTGCCAGCAGCTTAGAATTGCTGGTCAGGGGAGTCACGCAGTATTTT.

This clonotype was found many times. This rearrangement joins TRBV7-2 to TRBJ2-5; 8 positions match TRBD2. Germline lookup yields CDR1 SGHTA and CDR2 FQGNSA. The CDR3 contains 13 residues. V shed 5 bases, J shed 3 bases, and the junction held 2 bases outside the gene matches. CDR3: CASSPGGKETQYF. The CDR3 coding sequence is TGTGCCAGCAGCCCGGGGGGGAAAGAGACCCAGTACTTC.